A single sample is the source of the 17 T cell receptor beta chains below, sequenced in a study of T cells expressing NK-cell markers. Following a re-call of the 5' RACE reads, TCRdb has one entry per CDR3 protein and lacks DNA. This sample's table reports around 550,000 distinct CDR3 sequences. Sequencing used blood T cells: a sorted CD56 or NKG2C T cell subset, CD4+ or CD8+ T cells, or bulk PBMC T cells (not recorded which). Receptor source: a young man in good health.

The CDR3 loop is CASSYSPSGSVGEQYF. V is TRBV6-2 or TRBV6-3 and J is TRBJ2-7; TCRdb's D call, TRBD2, is unchecked because there is no DNA. The V gene's germline CDR1 is MNHEY and CDR2 SVGEGT. CDR3 size: 16 residues.

The CDR3 protein is CASRSPRVGTNYGYTF. This chain uses TRBV6-1 with TRBJ1-2; lacking DNA, the TRBD1 call made by TCRdb goes unchecked. Germline CDR1 reads MNHNS; CDR2 reads SASEGT. This CDR3 is built from 16 residues.

This chain links TRBV12-3 or TRBV12-4 with TRBJ1-6. The CDR3 contains 12 residues. The CDR3 sequence: CASSFIGSALHF.

CDR3 sequence: CSVDGQGFTDTQYF. J is TRBJ2-3 and V is TRBV29-1; without DNA, the TCRdb call of TRBD1 cannot be checked. CDR1 SQVTM and CDR2 ANQGSEA come from the germline V gene. This CDR3 is built from 14 residues.

The V and J genes are TRBV5-1 and TRBJ1-1. The CDR3 is 14 residues long. Per germline, CDR1 SGHRS and CDR2 YFSETQ. This chain's CDR3 is CASSFWDKNTEAFF.

The chain couples TRBV7-2 to TRBJ2-1; TCRdb picks TRBD2, but there is no DNA to check that call. CDR3 size: 20 residues. Germline V gene lookup returns CDR1 SGHTA and CDR2 FQGNSA. CDR3 sequence: CASSLAAGLAGQLAYNEQFF.

The chain couples TRBV4-2 to TRBJ2-2. This CDR3 region has 19 residues. From germline, CDR1 is LGHNA and CDR2 YNFKEQ. The CDR3 here is CASSQDGLGKGANTGELFF.

The CDR3 loop is CASRALANYGYTF. The V call is TRBV5-1, the J call TRBJ1-2. CDR1 and CDR2 from the germline V gene are SGHRS and YFSETQ. The CDR3 runs to 13 residues.

The chain has TRBV7-9 and TRBJ2-1; TCRdb returns TRBD2, unconfirmable since there is no DNA. The germline V gene has CDR1 SEHNR and CDR2 FQNEAQ (reference sequence). The CDR3 contains 13 residues. CDR3: CASSTEPSGRVFF.

V and J are TRBV29-1 and TRBJ2-3. The CDR3 covers 13 residues. Germline values: CDR1 SQVTM, CDR2 ANQGSEA. The CDR3 spells CSVVSQGTDTQYF.

CDR3 loop: CAISEEGFFYGYTF. The chain links TRBV10-3 to TRBJ1-2. CDR1 is ENHRY and CDR2 is SYGVKD in the germline V gene. The CDR3 length is 14 residues.

The chain recombines TRBV5-1 with TRBJ1-5; TCRdb returns TRBD1, unconfirmable since there is no DNA. There are 15 residues in the CDR3. Germline values: CDR1 SGHRS, CDR2 YFSETQ. The CDR3 loop reads CASSQYSGAGQPQHF.

The chain uses TRBV29-1 and TRBJ1-1; TCRdb lists TRBD1, though no DNA is available to test this call. CDR1 is SQVTM and CDR2 is ANQGSEA in the germline V gene. This CDR3 is 16 amino acids long. The CDR3 sequence: CSVEEVRGSPNTEAFF.

V gene TRBV20-1 combines with J gene TRBJ2-5; TCRdb gives TRBD1 as the D gene, but with no DNA this cannot be confirmed. Germline CDR1 is DFQATT and CDR2 is SNEGSKA (reference sequence). The CDR3 is made up of 13 amino acids. This chain's CDR3 is CSARRTAGETQYF.

The V call is TRBV5-8, the J call TRBJ2-7. This CDR3 region has 15 residues. CDR1 is SGHTS, CDR2 YDEGEE, per germline. The CDR3 loop reads CASSFLSTYVDEQYF.

The V gene is TRBV12-3 or TRBV12-4, the J gene TRBJ2-3; no DNA is available, so the TRBD2 call from TCRdb remains unchecked. CDR3 length equals 16 residues. The CDR3 spells CASSVSLGSGTDTQYF.

The J gene is TRBJ2-1, the V gene TRBV2; TCRdb selects TRBD2, and the lack of DNA leaves this call unchecked. There are 11 residues in the CDR3. Germline V lookup: CDR1 SNHLY, CDR2 FYNNEI. CDR3 sequence: CASTSENEQFF.